This T cell receptor beta chain was identified in a study of human T cells and chemical hapten exposure. This CDR3 contains 15 residues. Germline CDR1 reads PRHDT; CDR2 reads FYEKMQ (reference sequence). J gave up 2 bases and V 7 bases, and 2 bases lay outside the gene matches. The time point was: pre-sensitization, week 0. Indicated treatment: therapeutic diphenylcyclopropenone sensitization with weekly scalp DPC. Using its own MiXCR run on the RACE reads, TCRdb lists one record per CDR3 protein. The sample holds 300,000 to 450,000 distinct CDR3 sequences, around 5.5% seen once. Many counts were recorded for this clonotype.

The sample in question was whole blood, obtained in connection with sensitization to the hapten diphenylcyclopropenone (DPC). V and J are TRBV13 and TRBJ2-6; 10 bases line up with TRBD1. The clonotype originates from a woman aged 45-65 years with alopecia areata. Some clones in this sample may be carry-over from other donors' samples. The CDR3 protein is CASTDRGPGANVLTF. The CDR3 bases are TGTGCCAGCACCGACAGGGGGCCTGGGGCCAACGTCCTGACTTTC.